This paragraph reports one T cell receptor (beta chain). What it binds is unknown. One junction end disagrees with the germline gene, perhaps due to a read error. This specimen belongs to a study of human thymus T cells. Study results and limitations: What appeared biased in thymic and blood repertoires was the usage of V and J genes.

Using immunoSEQ multiplex PCR, the repertoire was profiled, and TCRdb retains in-frame clones only, with some absent. The data contain 35,000 to 45,000 clones, around 94% of them singletons. Germline V lookup: CDR1 SGHTA, CDR2 FQGNSA. This CDR3 has 12 amino acids. Donors consisted of healthy Finnish infants (having corrective surgery for congenital heart defects). Only four of the eight donors provided a 0.5-1 mL blood sample. Blood DNA came from all available leukocytes, not a fixed cell number. The sequence was obtained from a boy younger than two with a congenital heart defect but otherwise immunologically healthy. Source material: blood. The rearrangement joins TRBV7-2 to TRBJ2-7; perhaps TRBD2 as D (6 bases). The CDR3 nucleotides read TGTGCCAGCAGCCCTGATCGGGGGTGGCGTTCGTTC. As protein: CASSPDRGWRSF. The full variable domain, with the rest looked up from reference TRBV7-2 and TRBJ2-7, is GAGVSQSPSNKVTEKGKDVELRCDPISGHTALYWYRQSLGQGLEFLIYFQGNSAPDKSGLPSDRFSAERTGGSVSTLTIQRTQQEDSAVYLCASSPDRGWRSFGPGTRLTVT.